This TCR beta chain was retrieved from a study of cytomegalovirus exposure and HLA in healthy donors. Germline V gene lookup returns CDR1 LGHNT and CDR2 FRNRAP. The CDR3 contains 14 residues. The trim removed 4 bases at V and 5 bases at J, leaving 6 bases unmatched. Sequencing used immunoSEQ multiplex PCR; TCRdb keeps in-frame clones, though not all of them. The sample lists about 98,000 clones, about 95% occurring once. Whole-study findings and limits: A later analysis found first-cohort TCR clusters tended to co-occur in the 120 validation repertoires.

This clone was detected once. What it binds is not known. The chain couples TRBV12-5 to TRBJ2-5; TRBD2 agrees at 8 bases. Sequenced material: PBMCs. The receptor was derived from a young woman in good health and CMV-seronegative. The CDR3 spells CASGSGGLSETQYF. CDR3 coding DNA: TGTGCTAGTGGTTCGGGGGGGCTAAGTGAGACCCAGTACTTC. The full variable domain, completed using reference TRBV12-5 and TRBJ2-5, is DARVTQTPRHKVTEMGQEVTMRCQPILGHNTVFWYRQTMMQGLELLAYFRNRAPLDDSGMPKDRFSAEMPDATLATLKIQPSEPRDSAVYFCASGSGGLSETQYFGPGTRLLVL.